A single sample is the source of the 29 T cell receptor beta chains below, sequenced in a study of technical replicates of blood from a few donors. The assay was immunoSEQ multiplex PCR, and TCRdb's table has in-frame clones only and misses some. The sample has some 60,000 clones, about 94% seen once. Source material: PBMCs. The origin of the receptors is a human donor in good health. Some clones in this sample may be carry-over from other donors' samples.

CDR3 DNA sequence: TGTGCCAGCAGCAGGGGAGGGAGAAATGAGCAGTTCTTC. Protein product: CASSRGGRNEQFF. The chain combines TRBV9 with TRBJ2-1; 7 nucleotides align to TRBD2. CDR3 length: 13 amino acids. V lost 4 bases to trimming and J lost 7 bases; unmatched junction nucleotides: 5. Germline V lookup: CDR1 SGDLS, CDR2 YYNGEE.

The chain couples TRBV5-5 to TRBJ2-7; 9 bases are a match to TRBD1. V lost 5 bases, J lost 4 bases, and 10 bases stayed unmatched. This CDR3 is built from 15 residues. The germline gives CDR1 SGHKS, CDR2 YYEKEE (reference sequence). CDR3 DNA: TGTGCCAGCAGGCTGGAGGGACAGGGCGGTTACGAGCAGTACTTC. Encoded protein: CASRLEGQGGYEQYF.

The chain combines TRBV5-4 with TRBJ2-2; TRBD2 agrees at 13 bases. The length of the CDR3 is 15 residues. V shed 2 bases and J 7 bases; nucleotides not matched to a gene: 2. From germline, CDR1 is SGHNT and CDR2 YYREEE (reference sequence). The CDR3 bases are TGTGCCAGCAGCTTCCGGACTAGCGGGGGCGGGGAGCTGTTTTTT. Translation gives CASSFRTSGGGELFF.

This chain joins TRBV7-2 and TRBJ2-7; 10 bases match TRBD1. The CDR3 loop spans 13 amino acids. The germline CDR1 and CDR2 sequences are SGHTA and FQGNSA. V dropped 3 bases and J dropped 5; count of bases not matched to a gene: 1. The CDR3 loop reads CASSLDRGNEQYF. The CDR3 DNA sequence: TGTGCCAGCAGCTTGGACAGGGGGAACGAGCAGTACTTC. Together with reference TRBV7-2 and TRBJ2-7, the CDR3 gives the full variable domain: GAGVSQSPSNKVTEKGKDVELRCDPISGHTALYWYRQSLGQGLEFLIYFQGNSAPDKSGLPSDRFSAERTGGSVSTLTIQRTQQEDSAVYLCASSLDRGNEQYFGPGTRLTVT.

V and J are TRBV4-2 and TRBJ1-6, with TRBD1 matching over 8 bases. With 4 bases clipped from V and 5 bases from J, the junction kept 7 bases outside the gene matches. Germline V lookup: CDR1 LGHNA, CDR2 YNFKEQ. The CDR3 runs to 16 residues. The CDR3 DNA reads TGTGCCAGCAGCCTCGGACAGGGTCGGAATAATTCACCCCTCCACTTT. Protein sequence: CASSLGQGRNNSPLHF.

This clone came up once. The CDR3 here is CASSPPRGGRYDEQFF. CDR3 bases: TGTGCCAGCAGCCCACCGCGGGGGGGGCGGTACGATGAGCAGTTCTTC. The chain employs TRBV11-3 and TRBJ2-1; 9 bases map to TRBD2. In germline, CDR1 is SGHNT, CDR2 YENEEA. The ends lost 5 bases at V and 8 bases at J; junction bases unmatched: 13. The CDR3 is 16 amino acids.

This chain uses TRBV7-2 with TRBJ2-2; 8 bases are a match to TRBD1. CDR1 SGHTA and CDR2 FQGNSA come from the germline V gene. The ends lost 0 bases at V and 4 bases at J; junction bases unmatched: 13. This CDR3 has 19 residues. CDR3 in amino acids: CASSLAGMRTGSSTGELFF. For the CDR3, the DNA is TGTGCCAGCAGCTTAGCGGGAATGAGGACAGGGTCTTCCACCGGGGAGCTGTTTTTT.

The gene calls are TRBV18 and TRBJ2-2; 7 bases are a match to TRBD1. Germline V gene sequence: CDR1 KGHSH, CDR2 LQKENI. The CDR3 has 15 residues. The V segment lost 5 bases and the J segment 1 base; nucleotides outside the gene matches: 4. CDR3 in amino acids: CASSRDSGNTGELFF. CDR3 DNA sequence: TGTGCCAGCTCAAGGGACAGTGGGAACACCGGGGAGCTGTTTTTT.

The chain employs TRBV2 and TRBJ1-1, with unresolved D. The V end lost 0 bases, the J end lost 5 bases, and 10 bases lay between the germline ends. Germline lookup yields CDR1 SNHLY and CDR2 FYNNEI. This CDR3 has 14 residues. The CDR3 region is CASSEAGGRTEAFF. CDR3 bases: TGTGCCAGCAGTGAAGCAGGAGGGAGGACTGAAGCTTTCTTT. The variable domain in full, completed from reference TRBV2 and TRBJ1-1, reads EPEVTQTPSHQVTQMGQEVILRCVPISNHLYFYWYRQILGQKVEFLVSFYNNEISEKSEIFDDQFSVERPDGSNFTLKIRSTKLEDSAMYFCASSEAGGRTEAFFGQGTRLTVV.

The V gene is TRBV4-2, the J gene TRBJ2-2; D perhaps matches TRBD1 (7 bases). CDR3 size: 16 residues. Trimming removed 1 base from V and 3 bases from J, with 12 bases in between. Germline CDR1 is LGHNA and CDR2 is YNFKEQ. The CDR3 here is CASSQGQGGDTGELFF. The CDR3, as DNA: TGTGCCAGCAGCCAAGGACAGGGAGGTGACACCGGGGAGCTGTTTTTT.

J is TRBJ1-1 and V is TRBV27; D uncertain. The CDR3 contains 14 residues. The germline V and J ends were trimmed by 2 bases and 0 bases, with 7 bases remaining between them. The germline gives CDR1 MNHEY, CDR2 SMNVEV (reference sequence). CDR3 residues: CASSLRGLNTEAFF. CDR3 coding DNA: TGTGCCAGCAGTTTAAGAGGGTTGAACACTGAAGCTTTCTTT.

The J gene is TRBJ2-2, the V gene TRBV27; 8 bases fit TRBD2. There are 16 residues in the CDR3. The germline V gene encodes CDR1 MNHEY and CDR2 SMNVEV (reference sequence). V lost 1 base to trimming and J lost 2 bases; unmatched junction nucleotides: 3. This chain's CDR3 is CASSLFGGDNTGELFF. The CDR3 coding sequence is TGTGCCAGCAGTTTATTCGGGGGGGACAACACCGGGGAGCTGTTTTTT.

The gene calls are TRBV7-8 and TRBJ2-2; D gene ambiguous. Germline V gene sequence: CDR1 SGHVS, CDR2 FQNEAQ. The V end was cut by 1 base, the J end by 7 bases, with 7 bases between. The CDR3 is 13 amino acids. The CDR3, as DNA: TGTGCCAGCAGCTTAGTAGAAAACGGGGAGCTGTTTTTT. Protein: CASSLVENGELFF. The full variable domain, completed using reference TRBV7-8 and TRBJ2-2, is GAGVSQSPRYKVAKRGQDVALRCDPISGHVSLFWYQQALGQGPEFLTYFQNEAQLDKSGLPSDRFFAERPEGSVSTLKIQRTQQEDSAVYLCASSLVENGELFFGEGSRLTVL.

J is TRBJ2-1 and V is TRBV18, with a weak D call TRBD1 (6 bases). Trimming took 6 bases from V and 7 from J, leaving 19 bases between them. CDR3 length: 15 amino acids. Per the germline V gene, CDR1 is KGHSH and CDR2 is LQKENI. CDR3 residues: CASSLQGQSFNEQFF. CDR3 DNA sequence: TGTGCCAGCTCGCTTCAGGGGCAAAGTTTTAATGAGCAGTTCTTC.

V gene TRBV9 combines with J gene TRBJ2-5, with TRBD2 identical over 10 bases. The ends lost 7 bases at V and 7 bases at J; junction bases unmatched: 10. From germline, CDR1 is SGDLS and CDR2 YYNGEE. This CDR3 has 14 amino acids. CDR3 amino acids: CASGASGSRGTQYF. The DNA for the CDR3 is TGTGCCAGCGGGGCTAGCGGGAGCCGGGGGACCCAGTACTTC.

This chain links TRBV11-2 with TRBJ1-5, with unresolved D. From germline, CDR1 is SGHAT and CDR2 FQNNGV. V lost 5 bases and J lost 5, with 10 bases in between. The CDR3 loop spans 13 amino acids. The CDR3 nucleotides are TGTGCCAGCAGCCTCGGGATTGATCAGCCCCAGCATTTT. As protein: CASSLGIDQPQHF.

The chain recombines TRBV7-3 with TRBJ2-1; 12 bases line up with TRBD2. Per the germline V gene, CDR1 is SGHTA and CDR2 is FQGTGA. Trimming removed 4 bases from V and 9 bases from J; junction bases left unmatched: 10. The CDR3 runs 16 residues. The DNA of the CDR3 is TGTGCCAGCAGCTCAGGACTAGCGGGACCAGTAGGTGAGCAGTTCTTC. Protein product: CASSSGLAGPVGEQFF.

The chain employs TRBV5-1 and TRBJ2-2; D unresolved. V was cut by 0 bases and J by 0 bases, with 6 bases left in between. The CDR3 runs 15 residues. CDR1 is SGHRS, CDR2 YFSETQ, per germline. As DNA, the CDR3 is TGCGCCAGCAGCTTGGACACCGCGAACACCGGGGAGCTGTTTTTT. Amino acids: CASSLDTANTGELFF.

The chain employs TRBV7-3 and TRBJ2-7; 8 bases line up with TRBD1. The CDR3 loop spans 13 amino acids. The J segment lost 7 bases and the V segment lost 3 bases, leaving 5 bases of the junction unmatched. CDR1 is SGHTA and CDR2 is FQGTGA in the germline V gene. The CDR3 protein is CASSFGQGREQYF. For the CDR3, the DNA is TGTGCCAGCAGCTTCGGACAGGGTCGGGAGCAGTACTTC.

This chain connects TRBV6-1 to TRBJ1-1; no definite D call. Germline loops: CDR1 MNHNS, CDR2 SASEGT. The CDR3 is made up of 12 amino acids. Trimming took off 6 bases at V and 12 bases at J, with 17 bases between the two ends. The CDR3 DNA reads as TGTGCCAGCAGCGTCGGAGTGGTTAGGACTTTCTTT. Its protein product is CASSVGVVRTFF.

The V and J genes are TRBV7-2 and TRBJ1-5; TRBD1 agrees at 8 bases. Trimming at V came to 3 bases and at J to 1 base, leaving 5 bases not matched to a gene. The CDR3 has 16 amino acids. The germline gives CDR1 SGHTA, CDR2 FQGNSA. The CDR3 DNA follows: TGTGCCAGCAGCTTTTTTGGACAGGGAAGCAATCAGCCCCAGCATTTT. Translation gives CASSFFGQGSNQPQHF. Combining the CDR3 with reference TRBV7-2 and TRBJ1-5 gives the whole variable domain GAGVSQSPSNKVTEKGKDVELRCDPISGHTALYWYRQSLGQGLEFLIYFQGNSAPDKSGLPSDRFSAERTGGSVSTLTIQRTQQEDSAVYLCASSFFGQGSNQPQHFGDGTRLSIL.

The chain employs TRBV21-1 and TRBJ2-7; the table gives TRBD1 as D, unverified against the DNA. TRBV21-1 is tagged as a pseudogene. This CDR3 has 19 amino acids. In DNA, the CDR3 is TGTGCCAGCAGCAATCACCCGGGACAAGGGGATTTAGGCTCCTACGAGCAGTACTTC. It translates to CASSNHPGQGDLGSYEQYF.

The chain links TRBV4-2 to TRBJ2-7; D not resolved. Looked up from germline, CDR1 is LGHNA and CDR2 is YNFKEQ. The CDR3 runs to 15 residues. V lost 0 bases and J lost 0, with 9 bases in between. CDR3 nucleotide sequence: TGTGCCAGCAGCCAAGATAGACTTCCCTCCTACGAGCAGTACTTC. This encodes CASSQDRLPSYEQYF.

V is TRBV5-8 and J is TRBJ1-4, with a tentative D call TRBD1 (5 bases). The CDR3 length is 15 residues. V shed 1 base and J shed 5 bases, with 12 bases lying between them. The V gene's germline CDR1 is SGHTS and CDR2 YDEGEE. In DNA form, the CDR3 reads TGTGCCAGCAGCTTGATGACAGCCCAAAATGAAAAACTGTTTTTT. Amino acids: CASSLMTAQNEKLFF.

The CDR3: CASSPSGGGYTF. CDR3 coding DNA: TGTGCCAGCAGCCCATCAGGGGGTGGCTACACCTTC. The V call is TRBV9, the J call TRBJ1-2, with TRBD1 identical over 7 bases. CDR1 and CDR2 (germline): SGDLS, YYNGEE. Trimming cost V 4 bases and J 7 bases; bases outside gene matches: 4. This CDR3 has 12 residues.

The chain recombines TRBV5-4 with TRBJ2-7; TRBD2 matches 13 bases. The CDR3 consists of 15 residues. Germline V CDR1 and CDR2: SGHNT, YYREEE (reference sequence). J was trimmed by 5 bases and V by 3 bases; bases with no gene match: 5. CDR3 protein: CASSSGLAGIDEQYF. CDR3 in DNA: TGTGCCAGCAGCTCGGGACTAGCGGGAATCGACGAGCAGTACTTC.

The CDR3: CAISSGEGFNEQYF. The CDR3 DNA sequence: TGTGCCATCAGCTCAGGGGAGGGCTTCAACGAGCAGTACTTC. The chain employs TRBV10-3 and TRBJ2-7; D may be TRBD2 (7 bases). Deletions cut 6 bases from V and 5 bases from J, with 17 bases between. The CDR3 is 14 amino acids. The germline V gene has CDR1 ENHRY and CDR2 SYGVKD.

The chain employs TRBV7-9 and TRBJ2-2; 10 bases are a match to TRBD2. Germline V gene sequence: CDR1 SEHNR, CDR2 FQNEAQ (reference sequence). The CDR3 has 16 residues. Germline trimming cut 5 bases from V and 2 bases from J; bases unmatched to any gene: 5. The CDR3 reads CASSAQRGGNTGELFF. The DNA for the CDR3 is TGTGCCAGCAGCGCCCAGCGGGGGGGCAACACCGGGGAGCTGTTTTTT.

V gene TRBV2 combines with J gene TRBJ2-2, with 8 positions matching TRBD1. CDR1 and CDR2 from the germline V gene are SNHLY and FYNNEI. Unmatched junction bases numbered 9, after V lost 6 bases and J lost 3 bases. The length of the CDR3 is 16 residues. Here the CDR3 reads CASSSGTGSHTGELFF. The DNA for the CDR3 is TGTGCCAGCAGCTCCGGGACAGGAAGTCACACCGGGGAGCTGTTTTTT. Full variable domain (outside the CDR3, taken from reference TRBV2 and TRBJ2-2): EPEVTQTPSHQVTQMGQEVILRCVPISNHLYFYWYRQILGQKVEFLVSFYNNEISEKSEIFDDQFSVERPDGSNFTLKIRSTKLEDSAMYFCASSSGTGSHTGELFFGEGSRLTVL.